This TCR beta chain was retrieved from a study of graft-versus-host responses after intestinal transplantation. Study-wide background: All of the recipients had induction that used anti-thymocyte globulin, then tacrolimus and steroids for around three years. Study results and limitations: Among recipient marrow samples, GvH clones were found; some appeared first in ileum or blood. Patients with graft-donor T cell macrochimerism had high graft-versus-host to host-versus-graft clonal ratios in allografts.

Germline CDR1 is SGDLS and CDR2 is YYNGEE. The CDR3 length is 14 residues. The V and J ends lost 3 bases and 0 bases respectively, with 7 bases between them. Note on this clone: Its antigen is as yet unknown.

Clones were read by immunoSEQ multiplex PCR, and TCRdb kept only the in-frame ones, dropping some. In the table there are about 73,000 clones, roughly 90% of which are singletons. The TCR sequence derives from a human donor who was the organ donor for an intestinal transplant. The source was unstimulated CD8+ T cells sorted from spleen or lymph node cells, collected before transplant. V is TRBV9 and J is TRBJ1-3; D is undetermined. The CDR3 DNA follows: TGTGCCAGCAGCGCGTTCAGCTCTGGAAACACCATATATTTT. Protein: CASSAFSSGNTIYF.